By frequency in the sample, the clone carrying this T cell receptor (beta chain) is medium-sized. This specimen belongs to a study of long-term antiretroviral therapy in people with HIV. V shed 1 base and J shed 4 bases, with 7 bases lying between them. The CDR3 has 13 amino acids. Germline CDR1 reads SGHDN; CDR2 reads FVKESK. The assay used was immunoSEQ (version v3.0), run at survey level. Clones were sequenced by immunoSEQ multiplex PCR, and TCRdb holds only the in-frame ones, with some missing. The sample shows approximately 25,000 clones, 88% of them seen only once. The chain joins TRBV14 to TRBJ1-2; no definite D call. Sequencing was performed on unsorted PBMCs, taken more than 4.3 years after starting antiretroviral therapy. This receptor was obtained from a man aged 25 to 40 with HIV. CDR3 region: CASSQVDLYGYTF. CDR3 nucleotide sequence: TGTGCCAGCAGCCAAGTGGACCTCTATGGCTACACCTTC.